This TCR beta chain stems from a study of cytomegalovirus exposure and HLA in healthy donors. In the study overall: As an earlier analysis found, around 170 million T cells yielded about 120 million unique TCR beta sequences. Whole-study findings and limits: Reports credit the classifier with highly specific, highly sensitive diagnosis of cytomegalovirus status.

Concerning this clone itself: Its specificity is not known.

With 60 Vbeta and 13 Jbeta primers, the PCR was carried out. Profiled with immunoSEQ multiplex PCR; TCRdb holds only in-frame clones, not every one. This table has some 200,000 clones, roughly 83% appearing once. The specimen sequenced was PBMCs. The receptor comes from a male donor in good health and CMV-seropositive.

In DNA, the CDR3 is TGCGCCAACGAGGACAGGGACCACGAGCAGTACTTC. Translation gives CANEDRDHEQYF. The rearrangement links TRBV10-1 to TRBJ2-7; the match to TRBD1 covers 8 bases. The CDR3 length is 12 residues. The V gene's germline CDR1 is WNHNN and CDR2 SYGVQD (reference sequence). J lost 5 bases, V lost 10 bases, and 7 bases had no gene match.